This record concerns one T cell receptor (beta chain) sequence. V lost 3 bases and J 6 bases, leaving 6 bases between the germline ends. The CDR3 loop spans 11 amino acids. The data were produced by immunoSEQ multiplex PCR, yet TCRdb's version contains in-frame clones alone and is incomplete. Counted here are around 330,000 clones, 89% occurring once; the ten biggest clones make up approximately 9.8%. This record comes from a study of blood T cell repertoires in COVID-19. The source is a woman aged 40-49 years who had recovered from COVID-19. Specimen: PBMCs or T cells enriched from blood (not recorded which). This sequence joins TRBV12-3 or TRBV12-4 and TRBJ2-7; D gene unclear. CDR3 residues: CASSFRSEQYF. The CDR3 region has the DNA TGTGCCAGCAGTTTCCGGAGCGAGCAGTACTTC.